This T cell receptor beta chain was sequenced during a study of blood T cell repertoires in COVID-19. This CDR3 comprises 15 residues. Per the germline V gene, CDR1 is LGHDT and CDR2 is YNNKEL (reference sequence). The V segment lost 0 bases and the J segment 5 bases; nucleotides outside the gene matches: 5. TCRdb's table, derived via immunoSEQ multiplex PCR, lists solely in-frame clones and lacks some. The data show about 190,000 clones, with roughly 77% seen just once and 10% to 15% held by the top ten. The sample comprised peripheral blood. The chain uses TRBV3-1 (or the pseudogene TRBV3-2) and TRBJ2-7; TRBD1 matches 9 bases. The receptor comes from a woman aged 80 or older with COVID-19, enrolled during active disease. CDR3 amino acids: CASSQDGTGYNEQYF. Here the CDR3 DNA reads TGTGCCAGCAGCCAAGATGGGACAGGGTATAACGAGCAGTACTTC.